This entry lists 21 T cell receptor beta chains sequenced from one sample in a study of blood T cell repertoires in COVID-19. This table comes from immunoSEQ multiplex PCR, and its TCRdb copy is limited to in-frame clones, with some not included. This sample has some 200,000 clones, with 90% to 95% found just once. The specimen sequenced was peripheral blood. These receptors came from a man younger than 40 with COVID-19, enrolled during active disease.

The chain employs TRBV23-1 and TRBJ2-7; possibly TRBD2 for D (5 bases). Being an ORF, TRBV23-1 has a function that is uncertain. Trimming took 4 bases from V and 4 from J, leaving 20 bases between them. The CDR3 runs to 16 residues. In nucleotides, the CDR3 is TGCGCCAGCAGTCGAGTGGTGGAGGCGGAGATTTACGAGCAGTACTTC. Translating gives CASSRVVEAEIYEQYF.

The chain is built from TRBV6-5 and TRBJ2-5, with TRBD1 identical over 10 bases. This CDR3 is built from 14 residues. The V segment lost 5 bases and the J segment 5 bases; nucleotides outside the gene matches: 5. Germline values: CDR1 MNHEY, CDR2 SVGAGI. The CDR3 sequence is CASSLTGGEETQYF. For the CDR3, the DNA is TGTGCCAGCAGTCTGACAGGGGGCGAGGAGACCCAGTACTTC.

This clone showed up just a few times. This CDR3 is also generated by other DNA sequences in the sample. The genes are TRBV3-1 (or the pseudogene TRBV3-2) and TRBJ1-5, with TRBD1 matching 7 bases. The CDR3 runs 13 residues. Germline CDR1 is LGHDT and CDR2 is YNNKEL (reference sequence). V was clipped by 2 bases and J by 5 bases; unmatched bases: 0. In DNA form, the CDR3 reads TGTGCCAGCAGCCAACAGGGGGATCAGCCCCAGCATTTT. It specifies CASSQQGDQPQHF.

This chain uses TRBV10-1 with TRBJ1-6, with TRBD1 identical over 9 bases. Germline CDR1 reads WNHNN; CDR2 reads SYGVQD (reference sequence). V shed 4 bases and J 8 bases; nucleotides not matched to a gene: 6. The CDR3 runs to 15 residues. The CDR3 here is CASSAGQGSYSPLHF. CDR3 in DNA: TGCGCCAGCAGTGCGGGACAGGGTTCGTATTCACCCCTCCACTTT.

This chain links TRBV5-1 with TRBJ1-4; 9 bases fit TRBD1. CDR3 length: 15 amino acids. V lost 4 bases and J lost 5; bases outside the gene matches: 6. CDR1 is SGHRS and CDR2 is YFSETQ in the germline V gene. CDR3 amino acids: CASSEWDRENEKLFF. The CDR3 coding sequence is TGCGCCAGCAGCGAGTGGGACAGGGAAAATGAAAAACTGTTTTTT.

This clone was detected once. The rearrangement joins TRBV10-2 to TRBJ1-2; 8 bases are shared with TRBD1. V was pared by 4 bases and J by 2 bases, with 3 bases of the junction left unmatched. Per germline, CDR1 WSHSY and CDR2 SAAADI. The CDR3 is made up of 14 amino acids. The CDR3 spells CASSVNRGNYGYTF. The DNA for the CDR3 is TGCGCCAGCAGTGTAAACAGGGGGAACTATGGCTACACCTTC.

The chain employs TRBV7-9 and TRBJ2-1, with TRBD1 identical over 7 bases. The CDR3 is made up of 16 amino acids. Germline V lookup: CDR1 SEHNR, CDR2 FQNEAQ (reference sequence). The trim removed 4 bases at V and 3 bases at J, leaving 9 bases unmatched. This CDR3 is CASSSPQGVVYNEQFF. For the CDR3, the DNA is TGTGCCAGCAGCTCCCCGCAGGGGGTAGTCTACAATGAGCAGTTCTTC.

This chain joins TRBV27 and TRBJ2-1; possibly TRBD2 for D (6 bases). V was clipped by 5 bases and J by 9 bases, with 11 bases between them. The CDR3 is made up of 12 amino acids. Germline-derived CDR1 and CDR2 are MNHEY and SMNVEV (reference sequence). CDR3 residues: CASSPLGGEQFF. CDR3 sequence (DNA): TGTGCCAGCAGTCCCCTCGGGGGTGAGCAGTTCTTC.

The rearrangement uses TRBV5-1 and TRBJ2-3, with TRBD2 as a possible D gene (5 bases). The germline V and J ends were trimmed by 2 bases and 0 bases, with 10 bases remaining between them. In germline, CDR1 is SGHRS, CDR2 YFSETQ. This CDR3 is built from 15 residues. This chain's CDR3 is CASSFGLASTDTQYF. DNA of the CDR3: TGCGCCAGCAGCTTTGGGCTAGCTAGCACAGATACGCAGTATTTT.

This rearrangement joins TRBV5-4 to TRBJ2-5; 8 bases align to TRBD1. Germline CDR1 and CDR2: SGHNT and YYREEE (reference sequence). The V and J ends lost 7 bases and 1 base, in that order; junction bases with no gene match: 6. The CDR3 is 14 residues long. The CDR3 DNA reads as TGTGCCAGCCTGGAGGACAGGGCCCAAGAGACCCAGTACTTC. Translating it yields CASLEDRAQETQYF.

The V and J genes are TRBV18 and TRBJ2-3, with 7 bases lining up with TRBD2. V dropped 0 bases and J dropped 2; count of bases not matched to a gene: 2. Germline V lookup: CDR1 KGHSH, CDR2 LQKENI. The CDR3 spans 15 residues. CDR3 amino acids: CASSPPAGVTDTQYF. The CDR3 DNA follows: TGTGCCAGCTCACCACCCGCGGGAGTCACAGATACGCAGTATTTT.

The V and J genes are TRBV6-5 and TRBJ2-7; 12 nucleotides agree with TRBD1. In germline, CDR1 is MNHEY, CDR2 SVGAGI. V lost 6 bases, J lost 7 bases, and 7 bases stayed unmatched. CDR3 length: 14 amino acids. The CDR3 is CASSGDRGRREQYF. Written as DNA, the CDR3 is TGTGCCAGCAGCGGGGACAGGGGGCGTCGGGAGCAGTACTTC.

V and J are TRBV27 and TRBJ1-5; D is unresolved. V was clipped by 3 bases and J by 2 bases, with 8 bases between them. The CDR3 consists of 14 residues. Germline V CDR1 and CDR2: MNHEY, SMNVEV (reference sequence). CDR3 in amino acids: CASSLVAGNQPQHF. CDR3 in DNA: TGTGCCAGCAGTTTGGTTGCGGGCAATCAGCCCCAGCATTTT.

The CDR3 region is CASSPGTYEQYF. The CDR3 coding sequence is TGTGCCAGCAGTCCCGGGACCTACGAGCAGTACTTC. The chain carries TRBV12-3 or TRBV12-4 and TRBJ2-7; tentatively, D is TRBD2 (5 bases). The CDR3 is 12 residues long. Trimming removed 5 bases at V and 2 bases at J, with 7 bases between.

This clone was detected once. V gene TRBV5-1 combines with J gene TRBJ2-3, with D tentatively TRBD2 (6 bases). The germline CDR1 and CDR2 sequences are SGHRS and YFSETQ. With 4 bases removed from V and 3 bases from J, the gap between germline ends came to 15 bases. The CDR3 is 15 residues long. CDR3: CASSRSGQTTDTQYF. The CDR3 nucleotides read TGCGCCAGCAGCCGAAGCGGGCAGACGACAGATACGCAGTATTTT.

The chain recombines TRBV18 with TRBJ1-1; TRBD1 is a possible D gene (6 bases). In germline, CDR1 is KGHSH, CDR2 LQKENI. This CDR3 contains 16 residues. With 3 bases removed from V and 1 base from J, the gap between germline ends came to 15 bases. The CDR3 protein is CASSPSRDRQNTEAFF. DNA for the CDR3: TGTGCCAGCTCACCCTCTCGTGACAGGCAGAACACTGAAGCTTTCTTT.

The V and J genes are TRBV5-6 and TRBJ1-4; the D gene is possibly TRBD1 (6 bases). The V and J ends lost 6 bases and 8 bases respectively, with 20 bases between them. Germline CDR1 and CDR2: SGHDT and YYEEEE. The CDR3 loop spans 15 amino acids. The CDR3 sequence is CASTGYGGREEKLFF. CDR3 in DNA: TGTGCCAGCACCGGATACGGGGGGCGCGAAGAAAAACTGTTTTTT.

The rearrangement uses TRBV5-1 and TRBJ1-5; D is unresolved. The ends were cut back, 4 bases at V and 2 bases at J, with 10 bases in the middle. Germline lookup yields CDR1 SGHRS and CDR2 YFSETQ. CDR3 size: 14 residues. CDR3 protein: CASSIGPGNQPQHF. In nucleotides, the CDR3 is TGCGCCAGCAGCATCGGTCCGGGCAATCAGCCCCAGCATTTT.

The chain is built from TRBV18 and TRBJ1-1; D might be TRBD1 (6 bases). The CDR3 runs 14 residues. V dropped 4 bases and J dropped 4 bases, with 13 bases sitting between them. Germline V gene sequence: CDR1 KGHSH, CDR2 LQKENI. The CDR3 sequence is CASSQGELVTEAFF. CDR3 bases: TGTGCCAGCTCACAGGGGGAGTTAGTCACTGAAGCTTTCTTT.

In its sample, this clone was seen once. Other DNA sequences from this sample encode an identical CDR3 as well. J is TRBJ1-1 and V is TRBV10-1; 7 bases are a match to TRBD1. CDR3 size: 14 residues. Germline CDR1 WNHNN, CDR2 SYGVQD (reference sequence). V was pared by 3 bases and J by 1 base, with 2 bases of the junction left unmatched. CDR3 in amino acids: CASSEYRGNTEAFF. The CDR3 nucleotides read TGCGCCAGCAGTGAATACAGGGGGAACACTGAAGCTTTCTTT.

In its sample, this clone was seen once. V is TRBV4-1 and J is TRBJ2-3; D is unclear. CDR1 and CDR2 (germline): MGHRA, YSYEKL. Trimming shortened V by 1 base and J by 3 bases, and 14 bases separated the two germline ends. The CDR3 has 16 amino acids. CDR3 nucleotide sequence: TGCGCCAGCAGCCAAGGTACGAGTGGGCGAACAGATACGCAGTATTTT. It encodes CASSQGTSGRTDTQYF.